This T cell receptor (beta chain) derives from a study of blood T cell repertoires in COVID-19. Data came from immunoSEQ multiplex PCR; TCRdb stores just in-frame clones and leaves some out. Of about 160,000 clones in the sample, over 80% were seen once. The CDR3 is 16 residues long. CDR1 is MDHEN and CDR2 is SYDVKM in the germline V gene. V lost 5 bases to trimming and J lost 0 bases; unmatched junction nucleotides: 9. This clonotype originated in a woman in her fifties or sixties with acute or convalescent COVID-19. The sample comprised peripheral blood. V usage is TRBV28 and J usage is TRBJ2-7; TRBD1 matches 8 bases. CDR3 bases: TGTGCCAGCAGTACCGTTCGGACAGGGATCTCCTACGAGCAGTACTTC. Amino acids: CASSTVRTGISYEQYF.